These T cell receptor beta chains were read from a single sample in a study of cytomegalovirus exposure and HLA in healthy donors. Repertoires were generated with immunoSEQ multiplex PCR, while TCRdb's copy carries only in-frame clones and drops some. The sample holds 50,000 to 70,000 clones; approximately 80% are singletons and the top ten take almost 6%. Sequenced: PBMCs. Every receptor here comes from a male donor in good health and CMV-seronegative. Each CDR3 is given with its conserved first and last residue. The D gene is left open where the match is weak. Rows may omit the clone size; those that give it use once, few, many or a size class.

J: TRBJ1-2; D: .; V: TRBV7-2; size: .; DNA: TGTGCCAGCAGCTTATGGGCGGAGGATGGCTACACCTTC; CDR3: CASSLWAEDGYTF
J: TRBJ2-1; D: TRBD1; V: TRBV19; size: .; DNA: TGTGCCAGTAGAAGACAGGGCCCCTACAATGAGCAGTTCTTC; CDR3: CASRRQGPYNEQFF
J: TRBJ2-7; D: .; V: TRBV10-3; size: .; DNA: TGTGCCATCAGAGAAGGGGAAGGCGAGCAGTACTTC; CDR3: CAIREGEGEQYF
J: TRBJ1-1; D: .; V: TRBV5-1; size: .; DNA: TGCGCCAGCAGCCCCGGACAGAGGGTAAAGAACACTGAAGCTTTCTTT; CDR3: CASSPGQRVKNTEAFF
J: TRBJ1-1; D: TRBD1; V: TRBV15; size: few; DNA: TGTGCCACCAGCGAGGGGGCAGGGAAGGGGAACACTGAAGCTTTCTTT; CDR3: CATSEGAGKGNTEAFF
J: TRBJ2-6; D: .; V: TRBV7-3; size: few; DNA: TGTGCCAGCAGCCTCACAGGTTACTCTGGGGCCAACGTCCTGACTTTC; CDR3: CASSLTGYSGANVLTF
J: TRBJ2-6; D: .; V: TRBV27; size: .; DNA: TGTGCCAGCAGTGACAAGAAGACACCCACCCACTCTGGGGCCAACGTCCTGACTTTC; CDR3: CASSDKKTPTHSGANVLTF
J: TRBJ1-2; D: .; V: TRBV6-5; size: .; DNA: TGTGCCAGCGGTCAAGCAGGGTACTATGGCTACACCTTC; CDR3: CASGQAGYYGYTF
J: TRBJ2-5; D: TRBD2; V: TRBV11-2; size: .; DNA: TGTGCCAGCACCGGGGGGCAAGAGACCCAGTACTTC; CDR3: CASTGGQETQYF
J: TRBJ2-5; D: TRBD2; V: TRBV7-2; size: .; DNA: TGTGCCAGCAGCCCCTCTTTCGGGGGGCAAGAGACCCAGTACTTC; CDR3: CASSPSFGGQETQYF
J: TRBJ1-5; D: .; V: TRBV5-5; size: .; DNA: TGTGCCAGCAGCTTGTCGCAGGTCCGCAATCAGCCCCAGCATTTT; CDR3: CASSLSQVRNQPQHF
J: TRBJ2-1; D: TRBD2; V: TRBV12-5; size: .; DNA: TGTGCTAGTGGTTGGGGACTAGCGGGGGGCCCCAATGAGCAGTTCTTC; CDR3: CASGWGLAGGPNEQFF
J: TRBJ2-7; D: TRBD2; V: TRBV9; size: .; DNA: TGTGCCAGCAGCGTGAGCGGGGGTGAGTCCCACGAGCAGTACTTC; CDR3: CASSVSGGESHEQYF
J: TRBJ2-5; D: TRBD2; V: TRBV7-7; size: .; DNA: TGTGCTAGCAGCCTACTAGCGGGGGGGCCTGAGACCCAGTACTTC; CDR3: CASSLLAGGPETQYF
J: TRBJ2-7; D: TRBD2; V: TRBV7-2; size: .; DNA: TGTGCCAGCAGCTCACCAGCGGGGAACGAGCAGTACTTC; CDR3: CASSSPAGNEQYF
J: TRBJ1-1; D: TRBD1; V: TRBV18; size: .; DNA: TGTGCCAGCTCACCCTGGACAGGGGGCGATGACACTGAAGCTTTCTTT; CDR3: CASSPWTGGDDTEAFF
J: TRBJ2-7; D: TRBD2; V: TRBV6-5; size: .; DNA: TGTGCCAGCAGTTCACTAGCGGGGGGGCTAGGTACGGGGCAGTACTTC; CDR3: CASSSLAGGLGTGQYF
J: TRBJ1-2; D: .; V: TRBV4-1; size: .; DNA: TGCGCCAGCAGCCAACCCGGGACGGGAGAAGGCTACACCTTC; CDR3: CASSQPGTGEGYTF
J: TRBJ2-1; D: .; V: TRBV27; size: .; DNA: TGTGCCAGCTCTGGATTAAACAGGGTCACCTACAATGAGCAGTTCTTC; CDR3: CASSGLNRVTYNEQFF
J: TRBJ2-5; D: TRBD1; V: TRBV7-7; size: .; DNA: TGTGCCAGCAGCCCGGTACAGGGGGGAGAGACCCAGTACTTC; CDR3: CASSPVQGGETQYF
J: TRBJ2-3; D: .; V: TRBV2; size: once; DNA: TGTGCCAGCAGTGTTTCCAGGGCCAGCACAGATACGCAGTATTTT; CDR3: CASSVSRASTDTQYF
J: TRBJ1-1; D: .; V: TRBV19; size: .; DNA: TGTGCCAGTCAAACAGGGCCGGGGAACGCTGAAGCTTTCTTT; CDR3: CASQTGPGNAEAFF
J: TRBJ2-7; D: .; V: TRBV9; size: .; DNA: TGTGCCAGCAGCGTTTCAGACTCTTCTTCCCTTTACGAGCAGTACTTC; CDR3: CASSVSDSSSLYEQYF
J: TRBJ2-2; D: .; V: TRBV19; size: .; DNA: TGTGCCAGTAGTATAACCGGGGAGGAGCTGTTTTTT; CDR3: CASSITGEELFF
J: TRBJ1-2; D: .; V: TRBV10-3; size: large; DNA: TGTGCCATCAGTGAAAGGAGGGGTAACTATGGCTACACCTTC; CDR3: CAISERRGNYGYTF
J: TRBJ1-1; D: .; V: TRBV6-1; size: .; DNA: TGTGCCAGCAGGGAGCCAAGGGAAGCTTTCTTT; CDR3: CASREPREAFF
J: TRBJ1-2; D: TRBD1; V: TRBV4-3; size: .; DNA: TGCGCCAGCAGCCAAGATGGGACAGGGTTTTCCAGCTATGGCTACACCTTC; CDR3: CASSQDGTGFSSYGYTF
J: TRBJ1-1; D: .; V: TRBV18; size: .; DNA: TGTGCCAGCTCACTTCACCCTGCAGGGGCTGGGACTGAAGCTTTCTTT; CDR3: CASSLHPAGAGTEAFF
J: TRBJ1-5; D: .; V: TRBV5-1; size: .; DNA: TGCGCCAGCAGCTTACTCGGCGGCTTGGGTCAGCCCCAGCATTTT; CDR3: CASSLLGGLGQPQHF
J: TRBJ2-1; D: TRBD2; V: TRBV5-4; size: few; DNA: TGTGCCAGCAGCTTTAGGAGCGGGGGTCACAATGAGCAGTTCTTC; CDR3: CASSFRSGGHNEQFF
J: TRBJ1-1; D: TRBD1; V: TRBV10-3; size: .; DNA: TGTGCCATCAGTGACCGGGGACAGGCGGTTGAAGCTTTCTTT; CDR3: CAISDRGQAVEAFF
J: TRBJ2-3; D: TRBD1; V: TRBV6-4; size: .; DNA: TGTGCCAGCAGTGACGGGACAGGGGAGACAGATACGCAGTATTTT; CDR3: CASSDGTGETDTQYF
J: TRBJ1-3; D: .; V: TRBV4-1; size: .; DNA: TGCGCCAGCAGCCAAGCCCACTACAACACCATATATTTT; CDR3: CASSQAHYNTIYF
J: TRBJ1-5; D: .; V: TRBV30; size: few; DNA: TGTGCCTGGAGTCAGCTCTGGGGCAACGATCAGCCCCAGCATTTT; CDR3: CAWSQLWGNDQPQHF
J: TRBJ1-5; D: TRBD1; V: TRBV7-2; size: .; DNA: TGTGCCAGCAACTTGGGACAGGGGTTCGGTCAGCCCCAGCATTTT; CDR3: CASNLGQGFGQPQHF
J: TRBJ1-2; D: .; V: TRBV27; size: .; DNA: TGTGCCAGCAGTTTGTGGCAGGGGAGCTATGGCTACACCTTC; CDR3: CASSLWQGSYGYTF
J: TRBJ2-7; D: .; V: TRBV11-1; size: .; DNA: TGTGCCAGCAGCTTGGATGAGCAGGGGCATCGCGACGAGCAGTACTTC; CDR3: CASSLDEQGHRDEQYF
J: TRBJ1-1; D: .; V: TRBV19; size: .; DNA: TGTGCCAGTAGTGCGGGACGACCGAACACTGAAGCTTTCTTT; CDR3: CASSAGRPNTEAFF
J: TRBJ2-7; D: .; V: TRBV18; size: .; DNA: TGTGCCAGCCCTAGGGTCCAGGGGTCGATTTTCTACGAGCAGTACTTC; CDR3: CASPRVQGSIFYEQYF
J: TRBJ2-7; D: .; V: TRBV11-3; size: .; DNA: TGTGCCAGCAGCTTAGGTTGGCAGGGGATGGGGCGATACGAGCAGTACTTC; CDR3: CASSLGWQGMGRYEQYF
J: TRBJ1-2; D: .; V: TRBV7-9; size: .; DNA: TGTGCCAGCAGCCCGGACATGGATGGCTACACCTTC; CDR3: CASSPDMDGYTF
J: TRBJ2-1; D: TRBD2; V: TRBV19; size: .; DNA: TGTGCCAGTAGTATATATCTTTTGGAGCGGGGGGCCTATACCAATGAGCAGTTCTTC; CDR3: CASSIYLLERGAYTNEQFF
J: TRBJ2-3; D: TRBD1; V: TRBV6-5; size: .; DNA: TGTGCCAGCAGTCTAGGACAGGGGGCAGATACGCAGTATTTT; CDR3: CASSLGQGADTQYF
J: TRBJ1-6; D: TRBD1; V: TRBV19; size: .; DNA: TGTGCCAGTAGTCGGGACAGGGAGAACTCACCCCTCCACTTT; CDR3: CASSRDRENSPLHF
J: TRBJ1-4; D: TRBD1; V: TRBV19; size: once; DNA: TGTGCCAGTAGCCTGGGACAGGGGGCTGCTAATGAAAAACTGTTTTTT; CDR3: CASSLGQGAANEKLFF
J: TRBJ1-3; D: .; V: TRBV4-1; size: .; DNA: TGCGCCAGCAGCCCAAACAGGGCTTCTGGAAACACCATATATTTT; CDR3: CASSPNRASGNTIYF
J: TRBJ1-2; D: .; V: TRBV28; size: .; DNA: TGTGCCAGCAGTTTATTATTGGGGGCTTCCAACTATGGCTACACCTTC; CDR3: CASSLLLGASNYGYTF
J: TRBJ1-2; D: .; V: TRBV6-1; size: .; DNA: TGTGCCAGCAGTCAAGGGGAGAACACCTTC; CDR3: CASSQGENTF
J: TRBJ1-1; D: .; V: TRBV5-5; size: .; DNA: TGTGCCAGCAGCCTACAGGTCTCGAACACTGAAGCTTTCTTT; CDR3: CASSLQVSNTEAFF
J: TRBJ1-6; D: .; V: TRBV5-6; size: once; DNA: TGTGCCAGCAGCCCGGTCCAGGGTTCCTATAATTCACCCCTCCACTTT; CDR3: CASSPVQGSYNSPLHF
J: TRBJ1-2; D: .; V: TRBV2; size: .; DNA: TGTGCCAGCAGTGAGACAGGTTACTATGGCTACACCTTC; CDR3: CASSETGYYGYTF
J: TRBJ2-1; D: TRBD1; V: TRBV2; size: few; DNA: TGTGCCAGCCGCACAGGGGGCGCTTACAATGAGCAGTTCTTC; CDR3: CASRTGGAYNEQFF
J: TRBJ2-7; D: TRBD1; V: TRBV18; size: once; DNA: TGTGCCAGCTCACCCGGACAGGGGGCCCACGAGCAGTACTTC; CDR3: CASSPGQGAHEQYF
J: TRBJ2-3; D: .; V: TRBV5-4; size: .; DNA: TGTGCCAGCAGCCCCTCCTCAAACAGGCATTATGCCCAGTATTTT; CDR3: CASSPSSNRHYAQYF
J: TRBJ2-1; D: TRBD2; V: TRBV9; size: few; DNA: TGTGCCAGCAGCGGACGGGGGGGGTCCTACAATGAGCAGTTCTTC; CDR3: CASSGRGGSYNEQFF
J: TRBJ1-1; D: .; V: TRBV18; size: .; DNA: TGTGCCAGCTCACCATCGGGGGGGCGAGACACTGAAGCTTTCTTT; CDR3: CASSPSGGRDTEAFF
J: TRBJ1-2; D: TRBD1; V: TRBV15; size: .; DNA: TGTGCCACCAGCGGACAGGGGGATGATGGCTACACCTTC; CDR3: CATSGQGDDGYTF
J: TRBJ2-5; D: .; V: TRBV6-5; size: .; DNA: TGTGCCAGCAGTTACGGAGCGTCGGAGACCCAGTACTTC; CDR3: CASSYGASETQYF